These 23 T cell receptor beta chains came from one sample sequenced in a study of early T cells in non-severe SARS-CoV-2 infection. One entry per CDR3 protein, called by TCRdb with MiXCR from the 5' RACE reads. The profile shows about 94,000 distinct CDR3 sequences, around 13% of them singletons. Sequencing used whole blood. These receptors were obtained from an adult who was a healthcare worker with PCR-confirmed SARS-CoV-2 infection or an uninfected control (not recorded which).

V is TRBV29-1 and J is TRBJ2-1; D not certain. V was clipped by 6 bases and J by 7 bases, with 4 bases between them. Germline V CDR1 and CDR2: SQVTM, ANQGSEA. This CDR3 has 9 residues. This CDR3 is CSVQNEQFF. CDR3 nucleotides: TGCAGCGTCCAGAATGAGCAGTTCTTC.

This sequence joins TRBV29-1 and TRBJ2-5, with a possible D match to TRBD2 (5 bases). Germline V CDR1 and CDR2: SQVTM, ANQGSEA. The V end was cut by 6 bases, the J end by 7 bases, with 12 bases between. The CDR3 extends over 11 amino acids. The DNA of the CDR3 is TGCAGCGTCCCCACTGGAGGGACCCAGTACTTC. Translated: CSVPTGGTQYF.

This clonotype turned up a few times. This chain connects TRBV10-3 to TRBJ2-2; D not resolved. V was shortened by 4 bases and J by 6 bases, with 6 bases between the two germline ends. The CDR3 consists of 12 residues. Germline-derived CDR1 and CDR2 are ENHRY and SYGVKD. The CDR3 here is CAISVQPGELFF. DNA for the CDR3: TGTGCCATCAGTGTTCAGCCCGGGGAGCTGTTTTTT.

This clonotype came up many times. The chain carries TRBV27 and TRBJ2-1; D tentatively reads TRBD1 or TRBD2 (5 bases each). The CDR3 has 14 residues. Germline-derived CDR1 and CDR2 are MNHEY and SMNVEV (reference sequence). V was clipped by 10 bases and J by 4 bases, with 17 bases between them. The CDR3 DNA reads as TGTGCCACCCTCGGGGACCCATCTTACAATGAGCAGTTCTTC. Its protein is CATLGDPSYNEQFF.

Details on this clonotype: Just one base apart from a much larger clone, this may be a read error. The J gene is TRBJ2-1, the V gene TRBV27; the D is unclear. CDR3 length: 13 amino acids. Germline V gene sequence: CDR1 MNHEY, CDR2 SMNVEV (reference sequence). DNA of the CDR3: TGTGCCAGGAGTTTATACGACCGAAATGAGCAGTTCTTC. Translation: CARSLYDRNEQFF.

This rearrangement joins TRBV2 to TRBJ2-4; TRBD2 agrees at 12 bases. The CDR3 is 18 amino acids. The V gene's germline CDR1 is SNHLY and CDR2 FYNNEI. Trimming removed 3 bases from V and 0 bases from J; junction bases left unmatched: 6. The CDR3 spells CASSERTSGALAKNIQYF. In nucleotides, the CDR3 is TGTGCCAGCAGTGAGCGGACTAGCGGGGCACTAGCCAAAAACATTCAGTACTTC. Filled out from reference TRBV2 and TRBJ2-4, the complete variable domain reads EPEVTQTPSHQVTQMGQEVILRCVPISNHLYFYWYRQILGQKVEFLVSFYNNEISEKSEIFDDQFSVERPDGSNFTLKIRSTKLEDSAMYFCASSERTSGALAKNIQYFGAGTRLSVL.

The chain joins TRBV29-1 to TRBJ2-2; TRBD2 aligns across 12 bases. V was clipped by 4 bases and J by 5 bases; unmatched bases: 5. CDR1 is SQVTM and CDR2 is ANQGSEA in the germline V gene. CDR3 size: 15 residues. The CDR3 nucleotides read TGCAGCGTTGTGAGGACTAGCGGGGCGACCGGGGAGCTGTTTTTT. This sequence encodes CSVVRTSGATGELFF.

This clonotype was seen ten or more times. This chain links TRBV6-2 or TRBV6-3 with TRBJ2-7; no clear D. The CDR3 contains 12 residues. Germline loops: CDR1 MNHEY, CDR2 SVGEGT. Trimming shortened V by 7 bases and J by 6 bases, and 13 bases separated the two germline ends. This CDR3 reads CASMDSQLEQYF. The CDR3 DNA follows: TGTGCCAGCATGGATTCACAGCTCGAGCAGTACTTC.

This chain joins TRBV11-3 and TRBJ2-4; D tentatively reads TRBD1 or TRBD2 (5 bases each). The V and J ends lost 1 base and 8 bases respectively, with 15 bases between them. The V gene's germline CDR1 is SGHNT and CDR2 YENEEA. This CDR3 spans 15 amino acids. As DNA, the CDR3 is TGTGCCAGCAGCTTAGGGGACGGCCGTTCGGACATTCAGTACTTC. It encodes CASSLGDGRSDIQYF.

The chain couples TRBV29-1 to TRBJ1-2; D may be TRBD1 (5 bases). The CDR3 extends over 14 amino acids. Trimming shortened V by 4 bases and J by 8 bases, and 20 bases separated the two germline ends. Germline V CDR1 and CDR2: SQVTM, ANQGSEA. CDR3 nucleotide sequence: TGCAGCGTTGCTCCGGGACCTACTACTATGGGCTACACCTTC. Its protein is CSVAPGPTTMGYTF.

This clonotype appeared many times. This rearrangement joins TRBV12-2 to TRBJ2-4; the table calls TRBD1, which could not be checked here. TRBV12-2 is a pseudogene segment. CDR3 size: 15 residues. CDR3 in amino acids: CASRLAGGPRNIQYF. CDR3 DNA: TGTGCAAGTCGCTTAGCGGGGGGGCCAAGAAACATTCAGTACTTC.

The J gene is TRBJ2-3, the V gene TRBV7-8; TRBD1 agrees at 7 bases. V was pared by 4 bases and J by 5 bases, with 9 bases of the junction left unmatched. This CDR3 comprises 15 residues. CDR1 and CDR2 from the germline V gene are SGHVS and FQNEAQ. CDR3 sequence reads: CASSSRQGLGDTQYF. The CDR3 bases are TGTGCCAGCAGCTCTAGACAGGGCCTAGGAGATACGCAGTATTTT. Using reference TRBV7-8 and TRBJ2-3 for the parts outside the CDR3, the full variable domain is GAGVSQSPRYKVAKRGQDVALRCDPISGHVSLFWYQQALGQGPEFLTYFQNEAQLDKSGLPSDRFFAERPEGSVSTLKIQRTQQEDSAVYLCASSSRQGLGDTQYFGPGTRLTVL.

Details on this clonotype: Possible read error: a much larger clone is one base away. No conserved phenylalanine or tryptophan ends this CDR3, so it is likely a read error. The chain has TRBV10-1 and TRBJ2-2, with no clear D. Germline CDR1 reads WNHNN; CDR2 reads SYGVQD (reference sequence). This CDR3 spans 15 amino acids. V lost 5 bases and J 5 bases, leaving 15 bases between the germline ends. In DNA, the CDR3 is TGCGCCAGCAGTCCGAACAGCCGCCTAACCGGGGAGCTGTTTCTT. Protein: CASSPNSRLTGELFL.

The chain uses TRBV7-6 and TRBJ2-3; no definite D call. CDR1 is SGHVS and CDR2 is FNYEAQ in the germline V gene. The CDR3 consists of 13 residues. V dropped 5 bases and J dropped 2 bases, with 8 bases sitting between them. CDR3 sequence reads: CASSHPPTDTQYF. The CDR3 region has the DNA TGTGCCAGCAGCCACCCCCCCACAGATACGCAGTATTTT.

This clonotype was observed a few times. The chain recombines TRBV18 with TRBJ1-2, with TRBD1 identical over 7 bases. The CDR3 totals 13 residues. Germline assignment: CDR1 KGHSH and CDR2 LQKENI. The V gene end was trimmed by 6 bases and the J gene end by 6 bases; junction bases not matched to a gene: 7. The CDR3 protein is CASSRTGPNGYTF. Here the CDR3 DNA reads TGTGCCAGCTCCCGGACAGGACCTAATGGCTACACCTTC.

V gene TRBV6-5 combines with J gene TRBJ2-1; 12 bases fit TRBD2. From germline, CDR1 is MNHEY and CDR2 SVGAGI. V gave up 6 bases and J gave up 6 bases; unmatched junction bases: 12. The CDR3 has 17 amino acids. The CDR3 DNA sequence: TGTGCCAGCAGGCCGGGACTAGCGGGCGCGGGGGGCAATGAGCAGTTCTTC. Encoded protein: CASRPGLAGAGGNEQFF.

In its sample, this clonotype was seen a few times. The chain is built from TRBV7-8 and TRBJ1-1; 8 bases align to TRBD1. The CDR3 length is 15 residues. V trimming: 5 bases; J trimming: 4 bases; junction bases outside the gene matches: 9. The germline CDR1 and CDR2 sequences are SGHVS and FQNEAQ. CDR3 sequence (DNA): TGTGCCAGCAGCCCCCAGGACAGGGAGGGCACTGAAGCTTTCTTT. Translated, it gives CASSPQDREGTEAFF.

The chain uses TRBV5-1 and TRBJ2-5; 10 bases line up with TRBD1. V lost 0 bases, J lost 5 bases, and 7 bases stayed unmatched. Germline loops: CDR1 SGHRS, CDR2 YFSETQ. The CDR3 has 16 residues. As DNA, the CDR3 is TGCGCCAGCAGCTTGGCTCCGGGACAGGGGATGGAGACCCAGTACTTC. This codes for CASSLAPGQGMETQYF.

The gene calls are TRBV12-3 or TRBV12-4 and TRBJ2-7; possibly TRBD1 or TRBD2 for D (5 bases each). V lost 4 bases and J lost 3, with 16 bases in between. The CDR3 consists of 15 residues. This CDR3 is CASSSLVGPHYEQYF. CDR3 nucleotides: TGTGCCAGCAGTTCCCTTGTGGGACCACACTACGAGCAGTACTTC.

The J gene is TRBJ2-2, the V gene TRBV7-6; 11 bases are a match to TRBD2. CDR3 length: 16 amino acids. Germline lookup yields CDR1 SGHVS and CDR2 FNYEAQ. J was trimmed by 7 bases and V by 5 bases; bases with no gene match: 9. CDR3 DNA sequence: TGTGCCAGCAGCCTACATACTAGCGGGGGTGTCGGGGAGCTGTTTTTT. Translated, it gives CASSLHTSGGVGELFF.

This clonotype was observed many times. The chain carries TRBV7-6 and TRBJ2-3; D unresolved. Germline V gene data show CDR1 as SGHVS and CDR2 as FNYEAQ. The CDR3 is made up of 12 amino acids. V lost 5 bases to trimming and J lost 7 bases, with 10 bases between them. CDR3 region: CASSTLGNTQYF. DNA of the CDR3: TGTGCCAGCAGCACCCTGGGGAATACGCAGTATTTT.

This clonotype has a count of ten or more. The chain carries TRBV7-2 and TRBJ2-3; no clear D gene. This CDR3 region has 19 residues. V dropped 2 bases and J dropped 0 bases, with 21 bases sitting between them. Germline V CDR1 and CDR2: SGHTA, FQGNSA. The CDR3 bases are TGTGCCAGCAGCTTAAAATCCAGTCAGTTCGCATCTAGCACAGATACGCAGTATTTT. It translates to CASSLKSSQFASSTDTQYF.

This chain's CDR3 is CASSYAQGAAYEQYF. For the CDR3, the DNA is TGTGCCAGCAGTTACGCTCAGGGGGCCGCCTACGAGCAGTACTTC. The chain employs TRBV6-5 and TRBJ2-7, with 8 bases that match TRBD1. The CDR3 runs 15 residues. Per the germline V gene, CDR1 is MNHEY and CDR2 is SVGAGI. The trim removed 2 bases at V and 2 bases at J, leaving 5 bases unmatched.